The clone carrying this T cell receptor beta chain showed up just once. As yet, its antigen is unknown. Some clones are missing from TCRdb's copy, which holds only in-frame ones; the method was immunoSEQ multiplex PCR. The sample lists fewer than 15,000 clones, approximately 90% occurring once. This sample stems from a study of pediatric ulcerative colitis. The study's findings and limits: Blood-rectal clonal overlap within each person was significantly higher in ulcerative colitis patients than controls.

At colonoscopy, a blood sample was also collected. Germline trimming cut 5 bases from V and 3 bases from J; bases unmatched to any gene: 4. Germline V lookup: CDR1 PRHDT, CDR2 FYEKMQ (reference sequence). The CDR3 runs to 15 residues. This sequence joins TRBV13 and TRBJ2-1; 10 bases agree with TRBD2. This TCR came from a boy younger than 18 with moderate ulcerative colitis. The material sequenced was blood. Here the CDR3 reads CASSPSGGVYNEQFF. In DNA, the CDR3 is TGTGCCAGCAGCCCAAGCGGGGGGGTCTACAATGAGCAGTTCTTC.